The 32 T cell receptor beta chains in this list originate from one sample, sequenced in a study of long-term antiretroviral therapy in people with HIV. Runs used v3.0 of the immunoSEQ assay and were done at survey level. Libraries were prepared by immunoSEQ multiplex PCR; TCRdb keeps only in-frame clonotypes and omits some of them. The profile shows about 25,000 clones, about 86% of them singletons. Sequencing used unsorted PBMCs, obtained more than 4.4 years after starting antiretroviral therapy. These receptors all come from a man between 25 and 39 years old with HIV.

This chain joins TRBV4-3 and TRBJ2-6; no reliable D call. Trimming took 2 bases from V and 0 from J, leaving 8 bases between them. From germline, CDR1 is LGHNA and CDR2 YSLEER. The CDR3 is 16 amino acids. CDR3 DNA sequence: TGCGCCAGCAGCCAAAGACATTTCTCTGGGGCCAACGTCCTGACTTTC. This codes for CASSQRHFSGANVLTF.

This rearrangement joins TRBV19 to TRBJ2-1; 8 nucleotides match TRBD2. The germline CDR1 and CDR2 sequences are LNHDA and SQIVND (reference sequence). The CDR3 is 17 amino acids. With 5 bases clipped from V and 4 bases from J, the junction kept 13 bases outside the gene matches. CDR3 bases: TGTGCCAGTAGTGGAACGCGAGCGGGAGTACGATACAATGAGCAGTTCTTC. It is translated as CASSGTRAGVRYNEQFF.

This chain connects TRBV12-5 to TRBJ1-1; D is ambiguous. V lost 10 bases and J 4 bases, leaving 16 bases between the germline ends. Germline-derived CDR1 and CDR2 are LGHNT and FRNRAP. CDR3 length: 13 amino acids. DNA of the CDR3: TGTGCTACTCGCCGAGCACGGGTCACTGAAGCTTTCTTT. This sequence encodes CATRRARVTEAFF.

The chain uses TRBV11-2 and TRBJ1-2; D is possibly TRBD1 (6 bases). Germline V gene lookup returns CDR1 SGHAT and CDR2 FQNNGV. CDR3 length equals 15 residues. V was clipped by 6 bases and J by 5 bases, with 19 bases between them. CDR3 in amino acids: CASSQDSLGGYGYTF. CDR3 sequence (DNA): TGTGCCAGCAGTCAGGACTCCTTAGGGGGTTATGGCTACACCTTC.

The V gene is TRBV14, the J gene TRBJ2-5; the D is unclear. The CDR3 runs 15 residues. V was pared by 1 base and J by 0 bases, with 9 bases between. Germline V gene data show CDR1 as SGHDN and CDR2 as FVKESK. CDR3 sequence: CASSQGTTNQETQYF. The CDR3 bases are TGTGCCAGCAGCCAAGGAACGACCAACCAAGAGACCCAGTACTTC.

DNA of the CDR3: TGTGCCTGGGACGCCTACAGGGACCAACCCTATGGCTACACCTTC. This sequence encodes CAWDAYRDQPYGYTF. The chain joins TRBV30 to TRBJ1-2, with a tentative D call TRBD1 (6 bases). Trimming took off 5 bases at V and 4 bases at J, with 20 bases between the two ends. Germline lookup yields CDR1 GTSNPN and CDR2 SVGIG (reference sequence). The CDR3 loop spans 15 amino acids.

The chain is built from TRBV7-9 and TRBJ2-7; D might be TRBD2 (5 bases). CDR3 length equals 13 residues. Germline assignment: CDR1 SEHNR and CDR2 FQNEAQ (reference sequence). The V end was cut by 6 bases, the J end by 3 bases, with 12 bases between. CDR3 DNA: TGTGCCAGCAGTTCACCGGGAAACTACGAGCAGTACTTC. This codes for CASSSPGNYEQYF.

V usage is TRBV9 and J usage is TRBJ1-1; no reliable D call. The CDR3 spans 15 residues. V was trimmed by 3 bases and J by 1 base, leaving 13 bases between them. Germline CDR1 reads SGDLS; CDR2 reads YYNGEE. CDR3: CASSASTFSNTEAFF. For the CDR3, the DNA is TGTGCCAGCAGCGCTTCGACATTTTCGAACACTGAAGCTTTCTTT.

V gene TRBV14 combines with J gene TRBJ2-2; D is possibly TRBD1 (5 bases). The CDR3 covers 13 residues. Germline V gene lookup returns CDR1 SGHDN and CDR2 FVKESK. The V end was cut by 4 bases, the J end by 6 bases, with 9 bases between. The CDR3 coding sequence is TGTGCCAGCAGCCCAGAAGGGGCCGGGGAGCTGTTTTTT. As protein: CASSPEGAGELFF.

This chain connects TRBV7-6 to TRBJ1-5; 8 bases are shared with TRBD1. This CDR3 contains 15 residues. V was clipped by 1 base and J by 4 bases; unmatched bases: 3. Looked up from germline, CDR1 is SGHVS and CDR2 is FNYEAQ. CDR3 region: CASSLGTGRNQPQHF. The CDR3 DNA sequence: TGTGCCAGCAGCTTAGGGACAGGGAGGAATCAGCCCCAGCATTTT.

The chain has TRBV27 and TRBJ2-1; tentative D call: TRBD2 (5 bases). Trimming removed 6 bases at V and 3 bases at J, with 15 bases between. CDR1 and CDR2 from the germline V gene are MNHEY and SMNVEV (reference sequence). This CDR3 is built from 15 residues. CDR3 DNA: TGTGCCAGCAGCTGGGGAGACCCCGTCTACAATGAGCAGTTCTTC. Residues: CASSWGDPVYNEQFF.

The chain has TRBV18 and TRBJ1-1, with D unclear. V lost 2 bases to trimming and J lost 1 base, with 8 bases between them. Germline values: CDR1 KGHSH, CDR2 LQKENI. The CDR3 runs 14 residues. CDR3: CASSPFPGNTEAFF. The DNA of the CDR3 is TGTGCCAGCTCACCATTCCCGGGGAACACTGAAGCTTTCTTT.

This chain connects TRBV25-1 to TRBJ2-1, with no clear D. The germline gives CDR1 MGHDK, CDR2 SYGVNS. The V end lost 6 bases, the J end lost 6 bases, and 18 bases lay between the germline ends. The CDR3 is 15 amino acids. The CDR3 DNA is TGTGCCAGCAGCCCACGGGCGGAGAGAGGCAATGAGCAGTTCTTC. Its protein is CASSPRAERGNEQFF. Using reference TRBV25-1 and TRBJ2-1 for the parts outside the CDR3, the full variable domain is EADIYQTPRYLVIGTGKKITLECSQTMGHDKMYWYQQDPGMELHLIHYSYGVNSTEKGDLSSESTVSRIRTEHFPLTLESARPSHTSQYLCASSPRAERGNEQFFGPGTRLTVL.

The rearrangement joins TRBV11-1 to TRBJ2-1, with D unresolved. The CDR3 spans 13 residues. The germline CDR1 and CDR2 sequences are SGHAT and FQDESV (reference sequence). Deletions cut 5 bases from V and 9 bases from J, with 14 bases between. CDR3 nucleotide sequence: TGTGCCAGCAGCCTCCCCAGTACACTTGAGCAGTTCTTC. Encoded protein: CASSLPSTLEQFF.

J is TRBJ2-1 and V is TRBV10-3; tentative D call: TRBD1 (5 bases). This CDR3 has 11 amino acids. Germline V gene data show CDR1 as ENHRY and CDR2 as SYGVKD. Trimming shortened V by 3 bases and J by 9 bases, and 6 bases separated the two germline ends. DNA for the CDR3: TGTGCCATCAGTGATCAGGGTGAGCAGTTCTTC. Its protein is CAISDQGEQFF.

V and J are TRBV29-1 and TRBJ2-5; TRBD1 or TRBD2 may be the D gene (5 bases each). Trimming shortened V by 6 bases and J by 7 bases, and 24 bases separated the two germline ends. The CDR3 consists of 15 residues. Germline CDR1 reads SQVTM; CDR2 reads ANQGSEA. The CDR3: CSVRTPAGTLGTQYF. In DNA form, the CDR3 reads TGCAGCGTAAGAACTCCCGCCGGGACCTTGGGGACCCAGTACTTC. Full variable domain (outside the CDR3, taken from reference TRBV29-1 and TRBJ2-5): SAVISQKPSRDICQRGTSLTIQCQVDSQVTMMFWYRQQPGQSLTLIATANQGSEATYESGFVIDKFPISRPNLTFSTLTVSNMSPEDSSIYLCSVRTPAGTLGTQYFGPGTRLLVL.

The CDR3 nucleotides read TGTGCCACCAGCTTGGGACTAGCGGGTGAGCAGTTCTTC. This codes for CATSLGLAGEQFF. This rearrangement joins TRBV15 to TRBJ2-1, with 12 positions matching TRBD2. The V gene end was trimmed by 5 bases and the J gene end by 9 bases; junction bases not matched to a gene: 2. The CDR3 sequence is 13 residues long. Germline V lookup: CDR1 LNHNV, CDR2 YYDKDF (reference sequence).

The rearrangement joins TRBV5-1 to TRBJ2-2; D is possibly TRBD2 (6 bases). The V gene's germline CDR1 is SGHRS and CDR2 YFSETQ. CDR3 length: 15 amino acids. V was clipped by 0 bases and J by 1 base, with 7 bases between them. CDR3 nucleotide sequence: TGCGCCAGCAGCTTGGGGGACTGGAACACCGGGGAGCTGTTTTTT. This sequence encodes CASSLGDWNTGELFF. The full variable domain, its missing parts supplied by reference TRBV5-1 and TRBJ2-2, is KAGVTQTPRYLIKTRGQQVTLSCSPISGHRSVSWYQQTPGQGLQFLFEYFSETQRNKGNFPGRFSGRQFSNSRSEMNVSTLELGDSALYLCASSLGDWNTGELFFGEGSRLTVL.

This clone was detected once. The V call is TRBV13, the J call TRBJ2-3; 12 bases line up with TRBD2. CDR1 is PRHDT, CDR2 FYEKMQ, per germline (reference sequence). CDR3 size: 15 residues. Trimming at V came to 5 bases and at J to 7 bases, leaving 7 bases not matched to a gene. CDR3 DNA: TGTGCCAGCAGCATTACTAGCGGGGGGAGGAATACGCAGTATTTT. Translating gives CASSITSGGRNTQYF.

Written as DNA, the CDR3 is TGTGCCAGCAGCGCCAGGGAATTCGTAGGCGAGCAGTACTTC. Its translation is CASSAREFVGEQYF. The chain carries TRBV9 and TRBJ2-7; the D gene is possibly TRBD1 (5 bases). With 3 bases removed from V and 6 bases from J, the gap between germline ends came to 16 bases. Germline loops: CDR1 SGDLS, CDR2 YYNGEE. This CDR3 is 14 amino acids long.

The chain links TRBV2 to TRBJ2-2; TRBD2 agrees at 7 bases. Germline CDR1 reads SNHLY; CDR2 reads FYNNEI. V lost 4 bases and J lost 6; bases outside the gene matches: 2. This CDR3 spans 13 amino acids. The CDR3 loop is CASSVRGAGELFF. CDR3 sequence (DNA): TGTGCCAGCAGTGTTCGGGGGGCCGGGGAGCTGTTTTTT.

In DNA, the CDR3 is TGTGCCATCAGTGAGACGGCAGGCGATACGCAGTATTTT. Amino acid sequence: CAISETAGDTQYF. The chain has TRBV10-3 and TRBJ2-3; D is uncertain. The CDR3 is 13 amino acids. Germline CDR1 ENHRY, CDR2 SYGVKD. The ends were cut back, 2 bases at V and 6 bases at J, with 9 bases in the middle.

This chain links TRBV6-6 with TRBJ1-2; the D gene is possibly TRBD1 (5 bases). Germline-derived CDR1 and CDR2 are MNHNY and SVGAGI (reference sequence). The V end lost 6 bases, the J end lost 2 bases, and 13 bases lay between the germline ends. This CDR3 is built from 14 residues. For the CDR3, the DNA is TGTGCCAGCAGCCTGTTGGCAGGGAACTATGGCTACACCTTC. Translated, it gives CASSLLAGNYGYTF.

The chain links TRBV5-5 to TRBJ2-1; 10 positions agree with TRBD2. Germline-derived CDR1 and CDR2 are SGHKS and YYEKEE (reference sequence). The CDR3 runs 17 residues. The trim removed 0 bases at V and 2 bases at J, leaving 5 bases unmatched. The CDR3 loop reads CASSLEASGSPYNEQFF. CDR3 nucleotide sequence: TGTGCCAGCAGCTTGGAAGCTAGCGGGAGCCCCTACAATGAGCAGTTCTTC.

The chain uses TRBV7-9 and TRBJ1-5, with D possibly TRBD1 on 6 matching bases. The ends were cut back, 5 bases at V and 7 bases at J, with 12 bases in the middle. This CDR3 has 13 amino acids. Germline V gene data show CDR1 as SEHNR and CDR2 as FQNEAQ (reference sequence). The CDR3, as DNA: TGTGCCAGCAGCAATACAGGGTCCCAGCCCCAGCATTTT. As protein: CASSNTGSQPQHF.

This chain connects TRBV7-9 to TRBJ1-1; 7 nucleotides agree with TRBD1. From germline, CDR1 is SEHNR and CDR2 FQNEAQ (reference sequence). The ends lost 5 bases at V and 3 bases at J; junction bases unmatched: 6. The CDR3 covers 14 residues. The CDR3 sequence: CASSPRDSYTEAFF. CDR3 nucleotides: TGTGCCAGCAGCCCCCGGGACAGTTACACTGAAGCTTTCTTT. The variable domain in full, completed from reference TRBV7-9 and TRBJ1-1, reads DTGVSQNPRHKITKRGQNVTFRCDPISEHNRLYWYRQTLGQGPEFLTYFQNEAQLEKSRLLSDRFSAERPKGSFSTLEIQRTEQGDSAMYLCASSPRDSYTEAFFGQGTRLTVV.

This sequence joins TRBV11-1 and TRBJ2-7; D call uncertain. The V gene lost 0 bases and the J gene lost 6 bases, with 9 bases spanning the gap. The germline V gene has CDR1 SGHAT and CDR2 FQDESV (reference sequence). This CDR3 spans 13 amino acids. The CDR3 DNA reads TGTGCCAGCAGCTTAGCGCTATTAGGCGAGCAGTACTTC. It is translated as CASSLALLGEQYF.

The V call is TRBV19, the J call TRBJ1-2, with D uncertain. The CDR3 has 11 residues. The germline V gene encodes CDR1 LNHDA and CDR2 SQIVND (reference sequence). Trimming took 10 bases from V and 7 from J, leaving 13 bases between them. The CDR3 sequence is CATEESGGYTF. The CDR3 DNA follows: TGTGCCACCGAGGAGAGTGGTGGCTACACCTTC.

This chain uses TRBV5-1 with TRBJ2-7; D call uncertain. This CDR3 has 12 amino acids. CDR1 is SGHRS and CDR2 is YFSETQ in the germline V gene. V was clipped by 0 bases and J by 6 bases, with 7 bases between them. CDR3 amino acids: CASSLGSVEQYF. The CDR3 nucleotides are TGCGCCAGCAGCTTGGGTTCGGTCGAGCAGTACTTC. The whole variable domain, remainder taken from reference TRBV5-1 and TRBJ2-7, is KAGVTQTPRYLIKTRGQQVTLSCSPISGHRSVSWYQQTPGQGLQFLFEYFSETQRNKGNFPGRFSGRQFSNSRSEMNVSTLELGDSALYLCASSLGSVEQYFGPGTRLTVT.

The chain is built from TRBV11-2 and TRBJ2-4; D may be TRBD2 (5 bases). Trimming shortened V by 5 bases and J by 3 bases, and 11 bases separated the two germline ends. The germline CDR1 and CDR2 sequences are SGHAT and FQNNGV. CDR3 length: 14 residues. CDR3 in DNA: TGTGCCAGCAGCCTGGTCGGAGGCAAAAACATTCAGTACTTC. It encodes CASSLVGGKNIQYF.

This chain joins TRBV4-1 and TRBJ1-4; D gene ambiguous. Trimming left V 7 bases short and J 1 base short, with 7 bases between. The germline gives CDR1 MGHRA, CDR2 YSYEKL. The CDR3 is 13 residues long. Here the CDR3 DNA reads TGCGCCAGCACGGTGGGAACTAATGAAAAACTGTTTTTT. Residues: CASTVGTNEKLFF.

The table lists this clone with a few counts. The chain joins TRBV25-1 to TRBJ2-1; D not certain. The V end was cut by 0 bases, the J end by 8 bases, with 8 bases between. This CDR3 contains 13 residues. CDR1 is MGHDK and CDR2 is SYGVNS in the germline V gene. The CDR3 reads CASSEYTGYEQFF. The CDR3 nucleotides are TGTGCCAGCAGTGAATATACTGGCTATGAGCAGTTCTTC.